Below, 21 T cell receptor beta chains from the same sample are listed, as sequenced in a study of tumor and adjacent non-tumor tissue in lung cancer. No cell sorting was done before RNA was extracted from the tissue. The normal lung tissue was taken more than 3 cm from the tumor edge. Three rounds of nested PCR, following a modified ARM-PCR protocol, produced the TCRbeta library. Each CDR3 protein is one row after TCRdb ran MiXCR on the multiplex PCR reads. The sample lists some 80,000 distinct CDR3 sequences, around 82% occurring once. The sequenced sample consisted of distant non-tumor lung tissue. These receptors originate from a woman aged 45-60 years with non-small cell lung cancer.

Of note for this clonotype: Likely a read error: the CDR3 ends without its conserved phenylalanine or tryptophan. The DNA is left out, because the CDR3 cannot be placed on it with certainty; the CDR3 is given as TCRdb lists it. The chain links TRBV6-1 to TRBJ2-2; TRBD1, the table's D call, lacks a check against the DNA. The V gene's germline CDR1 is MNHNS and CDR2 SASEGT. Counting both end residues, the CDR3 totals 17 amino acids. The CDR3 is CASSARAQGGSAGELFI.

This clonotype was recorded at least ten times. This rearrangement joins TRBV4-2 to TRBJ1-1, with D possibly being TRBD1 (6 bases). V dropped 1 base and J dropped 0 bases, with 9 bases sitting between them. In germline, CDR1 is LGHNA, CDR2 YNFKEQ. The CDR3 spans 15 residues. The CDR3 DNA follows: TGTGCCAGCAGCCAAGTAGGGGGACTGAACACTGAAGCTTTCTTT. It yields the protein CASSQVGGLNTEAFF.

To note about this clonotype: This may arise from a read error, as a much more abundant clone is one base away. The V and J genes are TRBV4-2 and TRBJ2-5; 11 bases are shared with TRBD2. CDR3 size: 16 residues. Per germline, CDR1 LGHNA and CDR2 YNFKEQ. The CDR3 nucleotides are TGTGCCAGCAGCCCTCGACTAGCGGGGAACCAAGAGACCCATTACTTC. It yields the protein CASSPRLAGNQETHYF.

Details on this clonotype: The junction differs from germline at one of its ends, possibly a read error. The chain uses TRBV6-5 and TRBJ1-2; maybe TRBD1 (6 bases). Germline V CDR1 and CDR2: MNHEY, SVGAGI. This CDR3 has 16 amino acids. CDR3 residues: CASRNITGQESYGYIF. Here the CDR3 DNA reads TGTGCCAGCAGAAACATTACAGGGCAGGAGTCCTATGGCTACATCTTC.

CDR3 protein: CASSAGSSGAQETQYF. DNA for the CDR3: TGTGCCAGCAGCGCAGGCTCTAGCGGGGCCCAAGAGACCCAGTACTTC. The chain combines TRBV9 with TRBJ2-5; TRBD2 matches 9 bases. The CDR3 has 16 amino acids. With V trimmed by 3 bases and J by 1 base, 7 bases remained unmatched. Germline V gene sequence: CDR1 SGDLS, CDR2 YYNGEE.

With respect to this clonotype: The junction differs from germline at one of its ends, possibly a read error. The V call is TRBV12-3 or TRBV12-4, the J call TRBJ2-1; D is perhaps TRBD1 (6 bases). This CDR3 is 14 amino acids long. The CDR3 bases are TGTACCAGCGCCTTGGGGGCTACCTACAATGAGCACTTCTTC. Translated: CTSALGATYNEHFF.

In the case of this clonotype: At one end the junction does not follow the germline gene, possibly because of a read error. The rearrangement uses TRBV11-1 and TRBJ2-3; TRBD2 is a possible D gene (5 bases). CDR1 and CDR2 from the germline V gene are SGHAT and FQDESV (reference sequence). The CDR3 has 16 amino acids. The CDR3: CASSLGLGGPGDTQYF. CDR3 sequence (DNA): TGTGCCAGCAGCTTAGGCCTTGGCGGACCCGGGGATACACAGTATTTT.

The gene calls are TRBV6-1 and TRBJ2-7, with D perhaps TRBD2 (5 bases). In germline, CDR1 is MNHNS, CDR2 SASEGT. The CDR3 runs 15 residues. Between the trimmed V and J ends, which lost 2 bases and 8 bases, there was a span of 19 bases. The CDR3 nucleotides are TGTGCCAGCAGTGAATTTCAAGCGGTAGGGTACAAGCAGTACTTC. This codes for CASSEFQAVGYKQYF.

As concerns this clonotype: The junction shows a germline mismatch at one end, possibly a read error. The V and J genes are TRBV4-1 and TRBJ2-2; 14 bases match TRBD2. Germline values: CDR1 MGHRA, CDR2 YSYEKL. The CDR3 loop spans 17 amino acids. CDR3 nucleotide sequence: TGCGCCAGAAGCCACGGACTAGCGGGAGGCAACACCAGGGAGCTGTTTTTT. Its translation is CARSHGLAGGNTRELFF.

In the case of this clonotype: One junction end disagrees with the germline gene, perhaps due to a read error. The chain recombines TRBV12-3 or TRBV12-4 with TRBJ1-2; no clear D. This CDR3 comprises 13 residues. The chain's CDR3 is CASSPGKDYDYTF. The CDR3 region has the DNA TGTGCCAGCAGTCCGGGAAAGGACTATGACTACACCTTC.

This clonotype was detected ten times or more. CDR3 region: CASSLRSTDTQYF. The CDR3 coding sequence is TGCGCCAGCAGCTTACGGAGCACAGATACGCAGTATTTT. The chain uses TRBV4-1 and TRBJ2-3; the D is unclear. Trimming removed 5 bases at V and 0 bases at J, with 6 bases between. CDR1 MGHRA and CDR2 YSYEKL come from the germline V gene. The CDR3 spans 13 residues.

The chain joins TRBV6-2 or TRBV6-3 to TRBJ1-2; the D is unclear. The CDR3 runs to 13 residues. V was cut by 7 bases and J by 3 bases, with 12 bases left in between. In germline, CDR1 is MNHEY, CDR2 SVGEGT. CDR3 sequence: CASMLTMDYGYTF. The CDR3, as DNA: TGTGCCAGCATGTTGACAATGGACTATGGCTACACCTTC.

A remark on this clonotype: Compared with germline, one end of the junction differs, possibly owing to a read error. This chain links TRBV5-1 with TRBJ2-6, with D possibly being TRBD2 (5 bases). The CDR3 covers 19 residues. Germline loops: CDR1 SGHRS, CDR2 YFSETQ. The CDR3, as DNA: TGCGCCATCAGCCCGGCGGGCCGGAAGCCATTCTCTGGGGCCAACGTCCTGACTTTC. The encoded protein is CAISPAGRKPFSGANVLTF.

As regards this clonotype: Relative to the germline gene, one junction end is altered; a read error may explain this. The chain combines TRBV29-1 with TRBJ2-7, with D hard to call. Germline V gene sequence: CDR1 SQVTM, CDR2 ANQGSEA. CDR3 length equals 14 residues. The CDR3 DNA reads as TGCAGCGTGGTCCGCGACGTAAGCTCCTACGAGCGGTACTTC. This sequence encodes CSVVRDVSSYERYF.

In regard to this clonotype: The missing conserved phenylalanine or tryptophan at the end of this CDR3 makes a read error likely. This chain uses TRBV6-1 with TRBJ1-4, with no clear D. The end of the DNA is better explained by TRBJ2-2, so the J call may be wrong. The germline gives CDR1 MNHNS, CDR2 SASEGT. This CDR3 has 11 amino acids. The CDR3 bases are TGTGGCAGCAGTGGCGGCCCGGAGCTGTTTTCT. It encodes CGSSGGPELFS.

CDR3: CSPGLAGGTRDNEQFF. The CDR3 region has the DNA TGCAGCCCAGGACTAGCGGGAGGAACAAGGGACAATGAGCAGTTCTTC. The chain links TRBV29-1 to TRBJ2-1; 14 nucleotides agree with TRBD2. Per germline, CDR1 SQVTM and CDR2 ANQGSEA. This CDR3 comprises 16 residues. The V segment lost 8 bases and the J segment 5 bases; nucleotides outside the gene matches: 11.

This clonotype appeared a single time. One end of the junction does not line up with germline, which may come from a read error. The chain has TRBV29-1 and TRBJ2-1; 10 bases map to TRBD2. There are 13 residues in the CDR3. Per the germline V gene, CDR1 is SQVTM and CDR2 is ANQGSEA. The CDR3 nucleotides are TGCAGTGTCAGGAAGCGGGAGGGAGGTGAGCACTTCTTC. Amino acid sequence: CSVRKREGGEHFF.

The table lists this clonotype with many counts. This sequence joins TRBV5-1 and TRBJ2-7; 7 nucleotides agree with TRBD1. The CDR3 extends over 13 amino acids. Germline V gene data show CDR1 as SGHRS and CDR2 as YFSETQ. V lost 4 bases to trimming and J lost 5 bases; unmatched junction nucleotides: 6. The CDR3 region is CASSQNRGDEQYF. The CDR3 bases are TGCGCCAGCAGCCAGAACAGGGGAGACGAGCAGTACTTC.

Remarks on this clonotype: Relative to the germline gene, one junction end is altered; a read error may explain this. The rearrangement joins TRBV4-1 to TRBJ1-1, with D possibly matching TRBD1 (6 bases). Germline V CDR1 and CDR2: MGHRA, YSYEKL. This CDR3 spans 13 amino acids. This CDR3 reads CASGRGTTTEAIF. The CDR3 region has the DNA TGCGCCAGCGGGAGGGGGACAACCACTGAAGCTATCTTC.

In regard to this clonotype: Germline is not matched at one junction end, which may reflect a read error. This sequence joins TRBV6-4 and TRBJ2-1; TRBD2 matches at 8 bases. CDR3 length: 15 residues. Germline V CDR1 and CDR2: MRHNA, SNTAGT. CDR3: CASSGNSGNLYEQFF. The DNA of the CDR3 is TGTGCCAGTAGTGGTAATAGCGGGAATCTATATGAGCAGTTCTTC.

As to this clonotype: This sequence may be a read error, since a much larger clone differs from it by one base. The chain carries TRBV28 and TRBJ2-2; D may be TRBD2 (6 bases). CDR1 MDHEN and CDR2 SYDVKM come from the germline V gene. The CDR3 runs to 15 residues. The CDR3 coding sequence is TGTGCCGGCAGTTTAGGTGGGGGGTACACCGGGGAGCTGTTTTTT. Protein sequence: CAGSLGGGYTGELFF.